This T cell receptor (beta chain) was recovered during a study of STAT3 mutations in large granular lymphocyte leukemia. The study, taken as a whole, reports: Persisting codominant clonotypes may have hidden a small pathogenic clone. In T-cell large granular lymphocyte leukemia, about half of patients showed multiple immunodominant subclonotypes. Variable sampling intervals and differing treatment regimens complicated linking therapy response to TCR clonal burden changes.

CDR1 is LNHDA and CDR2 is SQIVND in the germline V gene (reference sequence). CDR3 length: 15 amino acids. Trimming pared 4 bases from V and 2 bases from J, leaving 15 bases between. Turning to this clone: Antigen specificity is unknown.

The method was immunoSEQ multiplex PCR; TCRdb's version includes in-frame clones alone and lacks a portion of them. The sample includes 30,000 to 45,000 clones, roughly 88% of them seen just once. The sequence came from a human donor with T large granular lymphocyte leukemia. Some clones in this sample may be carry-over from other donors' samples. The source material was PBMCs. The rearrangement uses TRBV19 and TRBJ2-7; D not resolved. CDR3 nucleotide sequence: TGTGCCAGTAGTACCCTCTGGAGAGGAGCCTACGAGCAGTACTTC. It translates to CASSTLWRGAYEQYF. Supplemented by reference TRBV19 and TRBJ2-7, the full variable domain reads DGGITQSPKYLFRKEGQNVTLSCEQNLNHDAMYWYRQDPGQGLRLIYYSQIVNDFQKGDIAEGYSVSREKKESFPLTVTSAQKNPTAFYLCASSTLWRGAYEQYFGPGTRLTVT.